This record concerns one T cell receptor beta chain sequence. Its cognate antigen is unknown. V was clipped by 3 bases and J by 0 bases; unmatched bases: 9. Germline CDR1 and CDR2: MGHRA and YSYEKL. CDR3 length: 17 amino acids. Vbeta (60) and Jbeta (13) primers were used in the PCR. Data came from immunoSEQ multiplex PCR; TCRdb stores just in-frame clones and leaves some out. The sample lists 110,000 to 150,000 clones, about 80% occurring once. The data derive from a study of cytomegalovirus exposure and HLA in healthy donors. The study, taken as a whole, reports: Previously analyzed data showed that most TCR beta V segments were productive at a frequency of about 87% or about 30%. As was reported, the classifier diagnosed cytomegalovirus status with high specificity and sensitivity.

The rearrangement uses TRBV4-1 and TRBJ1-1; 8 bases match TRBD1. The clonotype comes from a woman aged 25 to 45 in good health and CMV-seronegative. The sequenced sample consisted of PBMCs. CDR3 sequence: CASSQDGTGLLNTEAFF. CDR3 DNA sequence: TGCGCCAGCAGCCAGGATGGGACAGGACTCCTGAACACTGAAGCTTTCTTT.